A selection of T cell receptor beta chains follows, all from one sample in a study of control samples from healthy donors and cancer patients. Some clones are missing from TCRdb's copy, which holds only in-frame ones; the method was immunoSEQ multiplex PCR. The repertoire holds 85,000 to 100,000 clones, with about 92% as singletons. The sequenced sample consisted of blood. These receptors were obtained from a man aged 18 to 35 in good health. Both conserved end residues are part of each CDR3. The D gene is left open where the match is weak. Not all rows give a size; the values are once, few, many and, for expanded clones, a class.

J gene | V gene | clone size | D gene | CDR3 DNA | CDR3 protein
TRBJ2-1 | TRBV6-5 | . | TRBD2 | TGTGGCGTGACTAGCCGGGATCGGGATGAGCAGTTCTTC | CGVTSRDRDEQFF
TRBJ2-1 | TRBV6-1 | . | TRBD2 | TGTGCCAGCAGTGCACGCGGGACTAGCGGGAGGGAAGCCTACAATGAGCAGTTCTTC | CASSARGTSGREAYNEQFF
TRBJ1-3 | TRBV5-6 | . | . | TGTGCCAGCAGCTTGGGACAATCTGGAAACACCATATATTTT | CASSLGQSGNTIYF
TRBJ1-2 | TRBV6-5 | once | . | TGTGCCAGCAGTTATTGGGGGGATGGGGAGGATGGCTACACCTTC | CASSYWGDGEDGYTF
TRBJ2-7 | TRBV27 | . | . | TGTGCCAGCAGTCCGGCGGGGGCTTACGAGCAGTACTTC | CASSPAGAYEQYF
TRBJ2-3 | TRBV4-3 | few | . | TGCGCCAGCAGCCAAGTGTCTATGTCAGATACGCAGTATTTT | CASSQVSMSDTQYF
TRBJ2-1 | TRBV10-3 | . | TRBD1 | TGTGCCAACTTGGACAGGGTCCGCAATGAGCAGTTCTTC | CANLDRVRNEQFF
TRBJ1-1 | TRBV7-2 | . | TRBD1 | TGTGCCAGCAGCTTAGTTTGGGACAGGGTGGCTTTCTTT | CASSLVWDRVAFF
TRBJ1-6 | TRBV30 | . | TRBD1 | TGTGCCTGGAGTGTGGAGGGGTACAGGGGTAGGGATTCACCCCTCCACTTT | CAWSVEGYRGRDSPLHF
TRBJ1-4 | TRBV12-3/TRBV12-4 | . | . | TGTGCCAGCAGTTTATCGTACCATGAAAAACTGTTTTTT | CASSLSYHEKLFF
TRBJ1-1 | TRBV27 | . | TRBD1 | TGTGCCAGCCGCGAAGGGGGCTCCAACACTGAAGCTTTCTTT | CASREGGSNTEAFF
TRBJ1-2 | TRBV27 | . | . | TGTGCCAGCAGTTTAAGTCTCGCCTATGGCTACACCTTC | CASSLSLAYGYTF
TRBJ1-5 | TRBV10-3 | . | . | TGTGCCATCAGTGAGAAGGGCAGGTCCACTTTTCATCAGCCCCAGCATTTT | CAISEKGRSTFHQPQHF